This T cell receptor (beta chain) emerged from a study of Graves' ophthalmopathy and Graves' hyperthyroidism. As the template, RNA transcripts were used to amplify TCR beta CDR3 regions. The library came from an HTBI-primed first-round RT-PCR and a second-round multiplex PCR. TCRdb itself ran the multiplex PCR reads through MiXCR, one entry per CDR3 protein. The data hold roughly 300,000 distinct CDR3 sequences, with about a sixth observed a single time. The germline CDR1 and CDR2 sequences are MNHEY and SVGEGT. Trimming took 0 bases from V and 5 from J; bases not matched to a gene: 18. This CDR3 has 19 amino acids.

The specimen sequenced was peripheral blood. The receptor was derived from an adult man with Graves' ophthalmopathy. The chain joins TRBV6-2 or TRBV6-3 to TRBJ2-7; 8 bases are a match to TRBD1. As DNA, the CDR3 is TGTGCCAGCAGTTACTCGGGCGATCGAGGGCAGGGGGCGCGTGACGAGCAGTACTTC. Translated, it gives CASSYSGDRGQGARDEQYF.